Below, 15 T cell receptor beta chains from the same sample are listed, as sequenced in a study of blood T cells in healthy people across ages. For the second PCR, which ran for roughly 6 to 11 cycles, a sample-barcoded 5' primer and a J-beta primer mix were used. TCRdb re-called the 5' RACE reads through MiXCR, storing one row per CDR3 protein. The sample records under 1,100,000 distinct CDR3 sequences, roughly 24% being singletons. This sample also appeared in a second study, on T cells of mothers and their children.

The sequenced material came from blood. These receptors were taken from a girl between 2 and 10 years old in good health.

This chain links TRBV6-5 with TRBJ2-3; D is perhaps TRBD1 (6 bases). The V gene's germline CDR1 is MNHEY and CDR2 SVGAGI. V lost 8 bases and J 3 bases, leaving 6 bases between the germline ends. The CDR3 consists of 11 residues. The DNA of the CDR3 is TGTGCCAGCCAGGGGACAGATACGCAGTATTTT. This sequence encodes CASQGTDTQYF.

V usage is TRBV20-1 and J usage is TRBJ2-2, with D possibly matching TRBD2 (6 bases). Looked up from germline, CDR1 is DFQATT and CDR2 is SNEGSKA (reference sequence). The CDR3 spans 16 residues. V was clipped by 0 bases and J by 8 bases, with 19 bases between them. CDR3 sequence: CSARDSLASATGELFF. In nucleotides, the CDR3 is TGCAGTGCTAGAGATAGTTTGGCTAGCGCGACGGGGGAGCTGTTTTTT.

The genes are TRBV4-1 and TRBJ1-1; the match to TRBD1 covers 7 bases. V was pared by 0 bases and J by 1 base, with 8 bases of the junction left unmatched. Looked up from germline, CDR1 is MGHRA and CDR2 is YSYEKL. The CDR3 has 17 amino acids. CDR3 sequence (DNA): TGCGCCAGCAGCCAAGACCCAAGAGACAGGGCGAACACTGAAGCTTTCTTT. This sequence encodes CASSQDPRDRANTEAFF.

This clonotype was observed a handful of times. This chain joins TRBV7-3 and TRBJ1-2; tentatively, D is TRBD1 (6 bases). The germline V and J ends were trimmed by 3 bases and 3 bases, with 8 bases remaining between them. In germline, CDR1 is SGHTA, CDR2 FQGTGA. This CDR3 is built from 13 residues. The CDR3 region is CASSFGQYYGYTF. The CDR3 coding sequence is TGTGCCAGCAGCTTCGGACAGTACTATGGCTACACCTTC.

The chain combines TRBV7-8 with TRBJ2-1, with 7 positions matching TRBD1. With 5 bases clipped from V and 3 bases from J, the junction kept 10 bases outside the gene matches. The CDR3 covers 16 residues. CDR1 and CDR2 from the germline V gene are SGHVS and FQNEAQ. The CDR3 reads CASSLVRPGGYNEQFF. The DNA of the CDR3 is TGTGCCAGCAGCCTTGTTAGGCCAGGGGGCTACAATGAGCAGTTCTTC.

J is TRBJ2-7 and V is TRBV5-1; TRBD1 matches at 9 bases. Per germline, CDR1 SGHRS and CDR2 YFSETQ. With V trimmed by 2 bases and J by 2 bases, 2 bases remained unmatched. This CDR3 comprises 14 residues. The CDR3 reads CASSFWDRAYEQYF. The CDR3 region has the DNA TGCGCCAGCAGCTTCTGGGACAGGGCCTACGAGCAGTACTTC.

This clonotype was observed a handful of times. The rearrangement uses TRBV29-1 and TRBJ2-1; 11 bases are a match to TRBD2. The germline V gene has CDR1 SQVTM and CDR2 ANQGSEA. The CDR3 is 14 residues long. Trimming removed 3 bases from V and 8 bases from J; junction bases left unmatched: 6. CDR3 nucleotides: TGCAGCGTTGATACCTTGGGACTAGCGGATGAGCAGTTCTTC. It specifies CSVDTLGLADEQFF.

The rearrangement links TRBV29-1 to TRBJ1-3; tentatively, D is TRBD1 (5 bases). Germline lookup yields CDR1 SQVTM and CDR2 ANQGSEA. This CDR3 comprises 15 residues. Trimming took 1 base from V and 0 from J, leaving 10 bases between them. The CDR3 protein is CSVEVPRDSGNTIYF. DNA for the CDR3: TGCAGCGTTGAAGTCCCCAGGGACTCTGGAAACACCATATATTTT.

This clonotype was picked up a small number of times. This chain joins TRBV2 and TRBJ1-1; D perhaps matches TRBD1 (5 bases). Trimming cost V 10 bases and J 5 bases, with 11 bases left between them. This CDR3 contains 11 residues. Germline loops: CDR1 SNHLY, CDR2 FYNNEI. This CDR3 reads CATWGGTEAFF. The CDR3 nucleotides are TGTGCCACTTGGGGGGGGACTGAAGCTTTCTTT. The full variable domain, its missing parts supplied by reference TRBV2 and TRBJ1-1, is EPEVTQTPSHQVTQMGQEVILRCVPISNHLYFYWYRQILGQKVEFLVSFYNNEISEKSEIFDDQFSVERPDGSNFTLKIRSTKLEDSAMYFCATWGGTEAFFGQGTRLTVV.

This clonotype was detected ten times or more. The J gene is TRBJ2-5, the V gene TRBV7-9; D is possibly TRBD1 or TRBD2 (5 bases each). V gave up 1 base and J gave up 6 bases, with 9 bases separating them. The CDR3 sequence is 13 residues long. From germline, CDR1 is SEHNR and CDR2 FQNEAQ (reference sequence). The CDR3 DNA reads TGTGCCAGCAGCTTAGGAGGGGAAAAGACCCAGTACTTC. This codes for CASSLGGEKTQYF.

This clonotype came up a few times. V usage is TRBV5-1 and J usage is TRBJ2-3; no definite D call. CDR1 and CDR2 from the germline V gene are SGHRS and YFSETQ. The length of the CDR3 is 19 residues. Deletions cut 0 bases from V and 0 bases from J, with 20 bases between. CDR3 amino acids: CASSLGRQVSASSTDTQYF. The CDR3, as DNA: TGCGCCAGCAGCTTGGGTCGGCAGGTTTCAGCCTCTAGCACAGATACGCAGTATTTT.

This clonotype came up a few times. V usage is TRBV7-9 and J usage is TRBJ2-5, with 8 nucleotides matching TRBD1. The junction had 6 bases not matched to a gene; V was cut back by 4 bases and J by 5 bases. CDR3 length equals 14 residues. Germline CDR1 and CDR2: SEHNR and FQNEAQ (reference sequence). The DNA of the CDR3 is TGTGCCAGCAGCTCCTCGGACAGGGAGGAGACCCAGTACTTC. Amino acids: CASSSSDREETQYF. The whole variable domain, filled in from reference TRBV7-9 and TRBJ2-5, reads DTGVSQNPRHKITKRGQNVTFRCDPISEHNRLYWYRQTLGQGPEFLTYFQNEAQLEKSRLLSDRFSAERPKGSFSTLEIQRTEQGDSAMYLCASSSSDREETQYFGPGTRLLVL.

In DNA, the CDR3 is TGTGCCAGCAGCACAGGGGGCTTGGGCAATCAGCCCCAGCATTTT. It encodes CASSTGGLGNQPQHF. The chain combines TRBV28 with TRBJ1-5; TRBD1 matches at 9 bases. This CDR3 is built from 15 residues. Germline-derived CDR1 and CDR2 are MDHEN and SYDVKM. Trimming at V came to 6 bases and at J to 2 bases, leaving 5 bases not matched to a gene.

V usage is TRBV5-1 and J usage is TRBJ2-7; unclear D gene. This CDR3 is built from 14 residues. Trimming shortened V by 3 bases and J by 0 bases, and 10 bases separated the two germline ends. The germline CDR1 and CDR2 sequences are SGHRS and YFSETQ. The CDR3 protein is CASSSGFNSYEQYF. The CDR3 DNA reads as TGCGCCAGCAGCTCCGGGTTCAACTCCTACGAGCAGTACTTC.

The rearrangement joins TRBV28 to TRBJ2-7; D is perhaps TRBD1 (5 bases). Trimming left V 5 bases short and J 0 bases short, with 11 bases between. CDR3 length equals 14 residues. CDR1 is MDHEN, CDR2 SYDVKM, per germline. This chain's CDR3 is CASSRQYSSYEQYF. The DNA for the CDR3 is TGTGCCAGCAGTAGACAGTACAGCTCCTACGAGCAGTACTTC.